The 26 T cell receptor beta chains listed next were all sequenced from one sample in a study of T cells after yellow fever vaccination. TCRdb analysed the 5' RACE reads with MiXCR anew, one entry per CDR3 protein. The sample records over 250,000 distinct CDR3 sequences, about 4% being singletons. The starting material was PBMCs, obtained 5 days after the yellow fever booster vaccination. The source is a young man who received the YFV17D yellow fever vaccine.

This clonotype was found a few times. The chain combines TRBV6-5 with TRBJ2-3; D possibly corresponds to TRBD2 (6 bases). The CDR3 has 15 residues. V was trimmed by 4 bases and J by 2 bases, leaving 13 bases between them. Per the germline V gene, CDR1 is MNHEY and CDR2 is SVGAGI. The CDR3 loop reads CASSWGDGTTDTQYF. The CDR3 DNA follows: TGTGCCAGCAGTTGGGGGGACGGAACCACAGATACGCAGTATTTT.

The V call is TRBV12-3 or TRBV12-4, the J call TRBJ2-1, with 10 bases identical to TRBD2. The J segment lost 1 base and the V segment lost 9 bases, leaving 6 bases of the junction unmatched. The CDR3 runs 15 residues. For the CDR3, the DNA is TGTGCCAGTAGGAGCGGGGGGGCTTCCTACAATGAGCAGTTCTTC. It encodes CASRSGGASYNEQFF.

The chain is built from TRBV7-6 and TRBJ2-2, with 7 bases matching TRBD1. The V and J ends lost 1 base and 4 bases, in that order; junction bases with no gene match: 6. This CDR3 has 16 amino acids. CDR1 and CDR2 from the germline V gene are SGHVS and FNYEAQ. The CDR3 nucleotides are TGTGCCAGCAGCTTAGTGTCAGGGGGTAGCACCGGGGAGCTGTTTTTT. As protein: CASSLVSGGSTGELFF.

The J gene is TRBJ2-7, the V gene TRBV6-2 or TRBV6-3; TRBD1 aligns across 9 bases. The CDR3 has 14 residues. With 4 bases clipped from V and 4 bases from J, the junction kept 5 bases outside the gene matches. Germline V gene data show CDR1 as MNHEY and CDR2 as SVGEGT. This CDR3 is CASSLGQGHYEQYV. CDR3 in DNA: TGTGCCAGCAGTTTAGGACAGGGGCATTACGAGCAGTACGTC.

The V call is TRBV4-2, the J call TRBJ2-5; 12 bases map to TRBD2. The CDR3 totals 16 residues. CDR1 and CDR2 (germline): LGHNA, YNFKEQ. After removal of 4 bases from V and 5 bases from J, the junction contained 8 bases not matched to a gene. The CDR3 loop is CASSRTSGEPGETQYF. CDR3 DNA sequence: TGTGCCAGCAGCCGGACTAGCGGGGAGCCGGGGGAGACCCAGTACTTC.

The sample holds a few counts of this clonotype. CDR3 nucleotides: TGTGCCAGCAGCTACGGGACCTCCGTTACTGAAGCTTTCTTT. Translating it yields CASSYGTSVTEAFF. This chain joins TRBV7-2 and TRBJ1-1; D is possibly TRBD1 (5 bases). This CDR3 contains 14 residues. Germline CDR1 reads SGHTA; CDR2 reads FQGNSA. Trimming cost V 4 bases and J 5 bases, with 14 bases left between them.

The CDR3 sequence is CASSQRDRVQFF. CDR3 bases: TGCGCCAGCAGCCAAAGGGACAGGGTCCAATTCTTC. This chain uses TRBV4-3 with TRBJ2-1, with TRBD1 identical over 9 bases. After removal of 2 bases from V and 16 bases from J, the junction contained 6 bases not matched to a gene. Germline-derived CDR1 and CDR2 are LGHNA and YSLEER. The CDR3 sequence is 12 residues long.

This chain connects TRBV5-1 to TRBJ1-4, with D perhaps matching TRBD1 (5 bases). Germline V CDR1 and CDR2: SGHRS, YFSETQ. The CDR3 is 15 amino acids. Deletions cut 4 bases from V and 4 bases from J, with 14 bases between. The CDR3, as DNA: TGCGCCAGCAGCCCCGGGGACGGAGATAATGAAAAACTGTTTTTT. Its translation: CASSPGDGDNEKLFF.

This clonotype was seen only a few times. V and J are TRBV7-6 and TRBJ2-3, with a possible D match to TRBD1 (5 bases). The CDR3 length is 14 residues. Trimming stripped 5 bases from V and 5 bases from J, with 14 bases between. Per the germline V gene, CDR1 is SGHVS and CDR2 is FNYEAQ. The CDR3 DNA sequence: TGTGCCAGCAGCCCACGTCCCCAGGGAGATACGCAGTATTTT. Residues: CASSPRPQGDTQYF.

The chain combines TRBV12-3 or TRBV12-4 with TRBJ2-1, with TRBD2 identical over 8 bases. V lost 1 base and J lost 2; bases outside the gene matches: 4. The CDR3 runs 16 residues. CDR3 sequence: CASSLVYGGAYNEQFF. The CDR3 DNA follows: TGTGCCAGCAGTTTAGTTTACGGGGGGGCCTACAATGAGCAGTTCTTC.

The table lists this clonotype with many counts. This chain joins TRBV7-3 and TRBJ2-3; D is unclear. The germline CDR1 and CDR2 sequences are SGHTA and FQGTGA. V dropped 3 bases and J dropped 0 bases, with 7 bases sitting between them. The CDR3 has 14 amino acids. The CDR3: CASSFGLSTDTQYF. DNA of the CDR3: TGTGCCAGCAGCTTCGGGCTTAGCACAGATACGCAGTATTTT.

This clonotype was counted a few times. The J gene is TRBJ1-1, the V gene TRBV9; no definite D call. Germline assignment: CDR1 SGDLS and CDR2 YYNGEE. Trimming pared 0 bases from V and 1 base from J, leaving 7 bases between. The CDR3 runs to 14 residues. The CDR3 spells CASSVEPGNTEAFF. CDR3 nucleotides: TGTGCCAGCAGCGTAGAGCCGGGGAACACTGAAGCTTTCTTT.

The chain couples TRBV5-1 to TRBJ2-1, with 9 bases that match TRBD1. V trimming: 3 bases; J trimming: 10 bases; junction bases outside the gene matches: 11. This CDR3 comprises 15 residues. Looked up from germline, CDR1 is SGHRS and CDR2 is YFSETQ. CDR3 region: CASSYTGTGIQEQFF. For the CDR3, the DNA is TGCGCCAGCAGCTACACCGGGACAGGGATTCAGGAGCAGTTCTTC.

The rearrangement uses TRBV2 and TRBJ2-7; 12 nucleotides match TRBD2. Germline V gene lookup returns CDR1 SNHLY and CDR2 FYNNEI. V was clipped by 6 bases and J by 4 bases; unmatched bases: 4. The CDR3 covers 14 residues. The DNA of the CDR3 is TGTGCCAGCAGGTCGACTAGCGGGGGTTACGAGCAGTACTTC. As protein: CASRSTSGGYEQYF.

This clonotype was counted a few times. The CDR3 protein is CASSYLGQQNTEAFF. CDR3 nucleotide sequence: TGTGCCAGCAGTTACTTGGGGCAGCAAAACACTGAAGCTTTCTTT. The chain links TRBV6-2 or TRBV6-3 to TRBJ1-1; tentatively, D is TRBD1 (5 bases). In germline, CDR1 is MNHEY, CDR2 SVGEGT. This CDR3 has 15 amino acids. Trimming removed 1 base at V and 2 bases at J, with 11 bases between.

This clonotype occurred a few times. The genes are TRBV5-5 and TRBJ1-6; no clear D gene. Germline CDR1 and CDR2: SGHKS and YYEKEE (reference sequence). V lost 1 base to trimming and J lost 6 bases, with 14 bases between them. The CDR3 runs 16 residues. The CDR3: CASSLLGGSGNSPLHF. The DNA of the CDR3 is TGTGCCAGCAGCTTGTTGGGCGGGAGCGGTAATTCACCCCTCCACTTT.

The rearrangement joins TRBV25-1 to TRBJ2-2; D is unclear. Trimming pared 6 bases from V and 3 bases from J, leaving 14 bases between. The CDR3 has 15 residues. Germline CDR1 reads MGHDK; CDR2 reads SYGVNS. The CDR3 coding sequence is TGTGCCAGCAGGGGGTTTGGGCTTGACACCGGGGAGCTGTTTTTT. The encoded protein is CASRGFGLDTGELFF. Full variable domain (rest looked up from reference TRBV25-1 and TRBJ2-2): EADIYQTPRYLVIGTGKKITLECSQTMGHDKMYWYQQDPGMELHLIHYSYGVNSTEKGDLSSESTVSRIRTEHFPLTLESARPSHTSQYLCASRGFGLDTGELFFGEGSRLTVL.

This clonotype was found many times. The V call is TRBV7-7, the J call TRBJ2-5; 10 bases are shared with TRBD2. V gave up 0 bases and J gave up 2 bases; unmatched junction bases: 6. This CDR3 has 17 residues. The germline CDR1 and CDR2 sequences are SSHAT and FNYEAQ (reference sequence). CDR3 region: CASSLARLAGGQETQYF. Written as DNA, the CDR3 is TGTGCCAGCAGCTTAGCGCGATTAGCGGGGGGACAAGAGACCCAGTACTTC.

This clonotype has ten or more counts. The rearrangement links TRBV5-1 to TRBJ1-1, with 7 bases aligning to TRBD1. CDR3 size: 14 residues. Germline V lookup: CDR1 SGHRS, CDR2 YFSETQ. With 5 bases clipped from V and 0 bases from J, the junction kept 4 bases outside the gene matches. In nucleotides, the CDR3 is TGCGCCAGCAGTTACAGGGGCCTGAACACTGAAGCTTTCTTT. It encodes CASSYRGLNTEAFF.

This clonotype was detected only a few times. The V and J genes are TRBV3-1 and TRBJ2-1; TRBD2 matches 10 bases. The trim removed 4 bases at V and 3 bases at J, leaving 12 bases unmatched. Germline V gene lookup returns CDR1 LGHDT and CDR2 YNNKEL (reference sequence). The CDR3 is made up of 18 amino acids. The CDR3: CASSPPRLAGAYYNEQFF. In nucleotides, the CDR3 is TGTGCCAGCAGCCCCCCCCGGCTAGCGGGGGCCTACTACAATGAGCAGTTCTTC.

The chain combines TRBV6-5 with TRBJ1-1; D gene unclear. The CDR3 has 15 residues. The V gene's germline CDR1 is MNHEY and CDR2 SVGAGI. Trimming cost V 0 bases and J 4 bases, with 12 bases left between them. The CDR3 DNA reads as TGTGCCAGCAGTTACTCGAGTGGGAAGTTCACTGAAGCTTTCTTT. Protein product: CASSYSSGKFTEAFF.

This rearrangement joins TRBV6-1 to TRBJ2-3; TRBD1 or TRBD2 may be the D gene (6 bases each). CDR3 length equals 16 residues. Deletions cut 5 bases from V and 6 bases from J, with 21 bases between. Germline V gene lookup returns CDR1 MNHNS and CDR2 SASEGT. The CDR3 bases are TGTGCCAGCAGTCTCAGGAGGGACGCCCAGGGGGATACGCAGTATTTT. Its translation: CASSLRRDAQGDTQYF.

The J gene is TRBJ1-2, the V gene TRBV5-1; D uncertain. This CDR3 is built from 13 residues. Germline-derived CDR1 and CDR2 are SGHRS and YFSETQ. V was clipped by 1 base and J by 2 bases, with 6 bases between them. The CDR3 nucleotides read TGCGCCAGCAGCTTGTCCGGGAACTATGGCTACACCTTC. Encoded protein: CASSLSGNYGYTF.

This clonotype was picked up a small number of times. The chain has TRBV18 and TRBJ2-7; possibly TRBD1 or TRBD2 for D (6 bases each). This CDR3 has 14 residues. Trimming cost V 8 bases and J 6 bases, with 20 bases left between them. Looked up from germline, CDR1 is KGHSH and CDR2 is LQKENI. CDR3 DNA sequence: TGTGCCAGCGGGGGGCCAGACTCAGGGCCCGAGCAGTACTTC. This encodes CASGGPDSGPEQYF. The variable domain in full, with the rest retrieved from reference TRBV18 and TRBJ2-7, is NAGVMQNPRHLVRRRGQEARLRCSPMKGHSHVYWYRQLPEEGLKFMVYLQKENIIDESGMPKERFSAEFPKEGPSILRIQQVVRGDSAAYFCASGGPDSGPEQYFGPGTRLTVT.

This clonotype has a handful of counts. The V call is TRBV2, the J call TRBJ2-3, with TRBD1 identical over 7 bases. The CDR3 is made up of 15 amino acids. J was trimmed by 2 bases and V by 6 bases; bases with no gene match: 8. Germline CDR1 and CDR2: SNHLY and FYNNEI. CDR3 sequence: CASRNRRGPTDTQYF. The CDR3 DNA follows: TGTGCCAGCAGAAACCGTAGGGGGCCCACAGATACGCAGTATTTT.

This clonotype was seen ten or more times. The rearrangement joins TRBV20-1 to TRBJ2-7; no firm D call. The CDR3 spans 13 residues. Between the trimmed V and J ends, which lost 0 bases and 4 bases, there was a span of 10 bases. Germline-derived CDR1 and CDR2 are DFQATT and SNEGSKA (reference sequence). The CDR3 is CSARERTDYEQYF. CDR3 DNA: TGCAGTGCTAGAGAGAGGACGGATTACGAGCAGTACTTC.